These 5 T cell receptor beta chains were sequenced from one sample in a study of blood T cell repertoires in COVID-19. Sequenced by immunoSEQ multiplex PCR; TCRdb stores in-frame clones only, minus some. The sample lists 70,000 to 80,000 clones, about 91% occurring once. Sequences were obtained from peripheral blood. These receptor sequences come from a woman aged 55-70 years with active COVID-19.

The chain links TRBV6-5 to TRBJ2-1; 7 bases line up with TRBD2. The germline V gene has CDR1 MNHEY and CDR2 SVGAGI. The V segment lost 4 bases and the J segment 3 bases; nucleotides outside the gene matches: 6. The CDR3 runs to 15 residues. CDR3 in amino acids: CASSSRTRSYNEQFF. As DNA, the CDR3 is TGTGCCAGCAGTTCAAGGACTAGAAGCTACAATGAGCAGTTCTTC.

V gene TRBV5-1 combines with J gene TRBJ2-1; the D call may be TRBD1 or TRBD2 (6 bases each). CDR3 length equals 16 residues. Trimming removed 4 bases from V and 4 bases from J, with 18 bases in between. Germline V gene lookup returns CDR1 SGHRS and CDR2 YFSETQ. The CDR3 DNA is TGCGCCAGCAGCCTGGAGGGGAACAGGGTGTACAATGAGCAGTTCTTC. The encoded protein is CASSLEGNRVYNEQFF.

The chain joins TRBV4-1 to TRBJ2-1; D possibly corresponds to TRBD1 (5 bases). This CDR3 has 13 amino acids. CDR1 is MGHRA and CDR2 is YSYEKL in the germline V gene. The V gene lost 4 bases and the J gene lost 2 bases, with 6 bases spanning the gap. The CDR3 nucleotides are TGCGCCAGCAGCCGGACAACCTACAATGAGCAGTTCTTC. Its protein is CASSRTTYNEQFF.

This chain uses TRBV27 with TRBJ1-5; 7 bases align to TRBD1. Losses at the gene ends were 4 bases for V and 6 bases for J; bases not matched to a gene: 6. The CDR3 loop spans 14 amino acids. The V gene's germline CDR1 is MNHEY and CDR2 SMNVEV (reference sequence). The CDR3 loop is CASSSQGTLQPQHF. The CDR3 DNA reads TGTGCCAGCAGTTCACAGGGGACGCTTCAGCCCCAGCATTTT.

The sample holds one count of this clone. The chain uses TRBV4-1 and TRBJ2-4; a weak D match, TRBD2 (5 bases). The CDR3 is 15 residues long. V was cut by 5 bases and J by 6 bases, with 17 bases left in between. The germline V gene has CDR1 MGHRA and CDR2 YSYEKL. In nucleotides, the CDR3 is TGCGCCAGCAGCTACCAGGCCTCCGAGGGAAACATTCAGTACTTC. This encodes CASSYQASEGNIQYF.